This record looks at one T cell receptor beta chain sequence and its context. The CDR3 loop spans 14 amino acids. V gave up 4 bases and J gave up 7 bases; unmatched junction bases: 9. The germline CDR1 and CDR2 sequences are SGHRS and YFSETQ. Original processing methods: Amplification with reference gene primers provided the estimates of nucleated cell counts. Sequencing used immunoSEQ multiplex PCR; TCRdb keeps in-frame clones, though not all of them. V and J calls and clone size are copied from that table; D and trimming were computed from the DNA. The table shows about 95,000 clones, with approximately 87% occurring only once. The sample belongs to a study of blood T cell repertoires in COVID-19. Looking at the study overall: COVID-19 samples, acute and convalescent, were from the United States, Italy and Spain. In each case, the material was cDNA or gDNA derived from T cells, B-cell-depleted T cells, or PBMCs.

The genes are TRBV5-1 and TRBJ1-2; 8 bases line up with TRBD1. The TCR was taken from a human donor in a cohort sampled during active COVID-19. Sample: peripheral blood. The CDR3 here is CASSGPGQEVGYTF. The CDR3 nucleotides read TGCGCCAGCAGCGGGCCGGGACAGGAAGTTGGCTACACCTTC. Drawing the rest from reference TRBV5-1 and TRBJ1-2, the complete variable domain is KAGVTQTPRYLIKTRGQQVTLSCSPISGHRSVSWYQQTPGQGLQFLFEYFSETQRNKGNFPGRFSGRQFSNSRSEMNVSTLELGDSALYLCASSGPGQEVGYTFGSGTRLTVV.